The entry below describes one TCR beta chain. This record comes from a study of shared T cell receptors in the human thymus. Germline CDR1 is MNHNS and CDR2 is SASEGT. Trimming at V came to 6 bases and at J to 1 base, leaving 3 bases not matched to a gene. The CDR3 is 14 residues long. Clones were sequenced by immunoSEQ multiplex PCR, and TCRdb holds only the in-frame ones, with some missing. The data contain hundreds of thousands of clones, around 93% of them singletons. The chain joins TRBV6-1 to TRBJ2-1, with 7 nucleotides matching TRBD1. The source material was thymocytes. This receptor was taken from a human donor. In nucleotides, the CDR3 is TGTGCCAGCAGAGTGACAGGGTCCTACAATGAGCAGTTCTTC. It specifies CASRVTGSYNEQFF.